Shown below are 10 T cell receptor beta chains from a single sample sequenced in a study of control samples from healthy donors and cancer patients (TCRdb year 2020). Library preparation used the immunoSEQ multiplex PCR assay. Held by TCRdb, this immuneACCESS table contains in-frame sequences only and omits some clones. Under half of the omission traces to an unresolved V gene where checked; the cause of the rest is unknown. A total of about 51,000 clones appear in this sample, roughly nine tenths of them only once. The ten largest clonotypes hold around 1.4% of the sample. Source material: PBMCs. These receptors originate from a man aged 35 to 55 with colorectal cancer.

CDR3 loop: CASSAGGTANEQYF. The CDR3 DNA follows: TGTGCCAGCAGCGCCGGAGGGACAGCGAACGAGCAGTACTTC. V gene TRBV9 combines with J gene TRBJ2-7; weak D call: TRBD1 (7 bases). The CDR3 is made up of 14 amino acids. Trimming stripped 3 bases from V and 5 bases from J, with 15 bases between. The germline V gene has CDR1 SGDLS and CDR2 YYNGEE.

Here the CDR3 reads CATSLGQGYNEQFF. The CDR3, as DNA: TGTGCCACCTCCCTAGGACAGGGGTACAATGAGCAGTTCTTC. This chain connects TRBV24-1 to TRBJ2-1; the match to TRBD1 covers 9 bases. This CDR3 region has 14 residues. The V gene's germline CDR1 is KGHDR and CDR2 SFDVKD. V was clipped by 9 bases and J by 4 bases; unmatched bases: 6.

On this clone itself: One end of the junction is discordant with germline, which a read error may explain. The chain is built from TRBV2 and TRBJ2-6; perhaps TRBD1 as D (6 bases). This CDR3 comprises 16 residues. In germline, CDR1 is SNHLY, CDR2 FYNNEI. CDR3 in DNA: TGTGCCAGCAGTTTACAGGGTCGCTCTGGGACCAACGTCCTGACTTTC. Translating gives CASSLQGRSGTNVLTF.

The V call is TRBV19, the J call TRBJ1-4, with a possible D match to TRBD1 (6 bases). This CDR3 region has 16 residues. V was pared by 3 bases and J by 8 bases, with 19 bases between. Germline CDR1 is LNHDA and CDR2 is SQIVND (reference sequence). The chain's CDR3 is CASSMEQGTLTEKLFF. DNA of the CDR3: TGTGCCAGTAGTATGGAGCAGGGGACTTTGACGGAAAAACTGTTTTTT.

The chain couples TRBV27 to TRBJ2-1, with 8 positions matching TRBD2. Per the germline V gene, CDR1 is MNHEY and CDR2 is SMNVEV (reference sequence). This CDR3 is 15 amino acids long. With 5 bases clipped from V and 4 bases from J, the junction kept 7 bases outside the gene matches. CDR3 DNA sequence: TGTGCCAGCAGTCCCGGACTAGCCTCTTACAATGAGCAGTTCTTC. It encodes CASSPGLASYNEQFF.

This clone was picked up a small number of times. The rearrangement links TRBV4-3 to TRBJ2-5; a weak D match, TRBD1 (7 bases). The CDR3 covers 17 residues. Germline values: CDR1 LGHNA, CDR2 YSLEER. Trimming removed 0 bases from V and 5 bases from J, with 19 bases in between. CDR3: CASSQEGDREAGETQYF. The CDR3 DNA follows: TGCGCCAGCAGCCAAGAAGGAGACAGGGAGGCGGGGGAGACCCAGTACTTC.

The CDR3 spells CASSLNLLDTQYF. CDR3 bases: TGTGCCAGCAGCTTGAACTTATTGGATACGCAGTATTTT. The chain has TRBV11-3 and TRBJ2-3; D is ambiguous. The CDR3 is 13 amino acids. Trimming took off 3 bases at V and 6 bases at J, with 10 bases between the two ends. Germline V gives CDR1 SGHNT, CDR2 YENEEA.

The chain is built from TRBV7-8 and TRBJ1-3; no clear D. Germline CDR1 is SGHVS and CDR2 is FQNEAQ. The CDR3 is 11 amino acids. V was trimmed by 1 base and J by 5 bases, leaving 0 bases between them. The CDR3, as DNA: TGTGCCAGCAGCTTAGGAAACACCATATATTTT. This sequence encodes CASSLGNTIYF.

The rearrangement joins TRBV5-1 to TRBJ2-7; 10 bases are a match to TRBD2. The CDR3 spans 15 residues. V lost 0 bases, J lost 6 bases, and 6 bases stayed unmatched. Germline assignment: CDR1 SGHRS and CDR2 YFSETQ. The CDR3 is CASSLAAGGPGEQYF. The CDR3 coding sequence is TGCGCCAGCAGCTTGGCAGCGGGAGGGCCCGGCGAGCAGTACTTC.

This chain links TRBV6-5 with TRBJ2-1, with D tentatively TRBD2 (6 bases). Germline V gene sequence: CDR1 MNHEY, CDR2 SVGAGI. The CDR3 totals 15 residues. V was shortened by 8 bases and J by 5 bases, with 19 bases between the two germline ends. CDR3 sequence reads: CASGLAMGMNNEQFF. Written as DNA, the CDR3 is TGTGCCAGCGGCCTAGCGATGGGGATGAACAATGAGCAGTTCTTC.